This TCR beta chain was sequenced for a study of shared T cell receptors in the human thymus (dated by TCRdb to the early 2020s). For the wider study: The study examined how the human thymus generates shared, self-reactive T-cell receptor alpha chains.

The library relied on the immunoSEQ multiplex PCR assay. The immuneACCESS repertoire file appears here via TCRdb, limited to in-frame rearrangements. These files lack a portion of the clones; in checked studies, under half of the deficit traces to unresolved V genes, and the cause of the others is not known. Counted in this sample were approximately 490,000 clones; about 80% of them appeared once. 0.013% of the sample is held by the ten biggest clonotypes. In the germline V gene (reference sequence), CDR1 corresponds to LNHDA and CDR2 to SQIVND. Measured from the cysteine to the phenylalanine, the CDR3 is 13 residues long. The retained sequence is limited to the CDR3, 39 bases, with the frame set at the first base. At the junction V is shortened by 9 bases and J by 1 base, with 10 bases in between. A word on this clone: Its antigen target is currently unknown. Per-base quality was not reported, and no clone a single base away is much larger than it.

These data were also reused for a study on human thymus T cells. According to the second study: Donors were immunologically healthy infants undergoing open corrective cardiac surgery for congenital heart defects in Finland. The thymus tissue came from surgical resects taken out during corrective cardiac surgery. Biased V and J gene segment usage appeared to be present in both thymic and peripheral blood repertoires. According to the related research, thymic TCR repertoires were highly overlapping among unrelated individuals. The study used about 8 infant thymus samples plus four related peripheral blood samples to characterize TCR alpha and beta repertoires. Donor ages ranged from roughly 6 to 250 days, and the cohort comprised five or six male and a couple of female infants. Thymocytes were freed from the tissue by mechanical means and kept at -70 degrees C as pellets of about 8.5-34 million cells. A QIAsymphony instrument was used to extract genomic DNA from frozen cell pellets. The immunoSEQ multiplex PCR assay was used to amplify the TCRB and TCRAD loci from a standardized amount of quality-controlled genomic DNA. The amplicons spanned the V(D)J region and were long enough to cover the CDR3 and allow V and J genes to be identified. Amplicon sequencing was performed on an Illumina platform through the commercial immunoSEQ service. Corrections for primer bias and sequencing errors followed previously described methods, while TCRAD and TCRB definitions were based on the IMGT database. immunoSEQ Analyzer 3.0 and VDJTools were used for repertoire analysis, which covered basic statistics, V/J segment usage, diversity estimates, rarefaction and pairwise overlap. Diversity was estimated with Chao1, ChaoE, Efron-Thisted, Shannon and inverse Simpson indices, and also on datasets down-sampled to the smallest sample. Repertoire overlap was assessed by strict matching of CDR3 nucleotide sequence, V gene and J gene, and clustering was done by Jaccard-based multidimensional scaling. On average, thymus samples yielded about 810,000 unique TCRB clonotypes, whereas blood samples yielded about 80,000.

The sample was thymocytes. This sequence originates from a boy under three years old with a congenital heart defect. Donor details come from another sample of the same person, matched by shared clones. The sequence links TRBV19 to TRBJ2-1; TRBD2 is a possible D gene, resting on 6 matching bases. The CDR3 protein sequence reads: CARSRESYNEQFF. Read as DNA, the sequence is TGTGCCAGAAGTCGGGAGTCCTACAATGAGCAGTTCTTC.